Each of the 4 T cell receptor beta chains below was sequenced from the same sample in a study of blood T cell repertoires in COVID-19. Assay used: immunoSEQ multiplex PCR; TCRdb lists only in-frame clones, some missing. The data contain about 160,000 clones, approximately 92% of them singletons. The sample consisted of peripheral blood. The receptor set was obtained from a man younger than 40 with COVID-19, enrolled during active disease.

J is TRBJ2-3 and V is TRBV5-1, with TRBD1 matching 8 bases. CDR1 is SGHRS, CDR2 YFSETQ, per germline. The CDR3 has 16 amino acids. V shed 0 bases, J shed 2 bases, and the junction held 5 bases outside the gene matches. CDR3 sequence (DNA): TGCGCCAGCAGCTTGGCCGGACAGGGTGTCACAGATACGCAGTATTTT. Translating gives CASSLAGQGVTDTQYF.

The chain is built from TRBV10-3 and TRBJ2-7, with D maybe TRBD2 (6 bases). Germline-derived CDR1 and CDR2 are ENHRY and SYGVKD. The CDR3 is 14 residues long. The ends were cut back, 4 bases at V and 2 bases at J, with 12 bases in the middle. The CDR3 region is CAISGGAGPYEQYF. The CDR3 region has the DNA TGTGCCATCAGTGGTGGGGCGGGACCCTACGAGCAGTACTTC.

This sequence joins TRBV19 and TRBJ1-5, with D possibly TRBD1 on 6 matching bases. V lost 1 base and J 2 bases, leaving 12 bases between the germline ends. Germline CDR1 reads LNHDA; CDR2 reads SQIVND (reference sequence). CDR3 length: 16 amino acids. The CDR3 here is CASSIVSGVGNQPQHF. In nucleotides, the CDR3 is TGTGCCAGTAGTATAGTTTCAGGGGTAGGCAATCAGCCCCAGCATTTT.

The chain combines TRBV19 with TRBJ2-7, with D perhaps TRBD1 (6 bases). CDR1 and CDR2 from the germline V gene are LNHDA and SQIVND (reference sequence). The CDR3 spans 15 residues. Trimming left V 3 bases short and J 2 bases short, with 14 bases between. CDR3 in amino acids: CASSMATGVTYEQYF. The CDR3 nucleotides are TGTGCCAGTAGTATGGCGACAGGAGTTACCTACGAGCAGTACTTC.